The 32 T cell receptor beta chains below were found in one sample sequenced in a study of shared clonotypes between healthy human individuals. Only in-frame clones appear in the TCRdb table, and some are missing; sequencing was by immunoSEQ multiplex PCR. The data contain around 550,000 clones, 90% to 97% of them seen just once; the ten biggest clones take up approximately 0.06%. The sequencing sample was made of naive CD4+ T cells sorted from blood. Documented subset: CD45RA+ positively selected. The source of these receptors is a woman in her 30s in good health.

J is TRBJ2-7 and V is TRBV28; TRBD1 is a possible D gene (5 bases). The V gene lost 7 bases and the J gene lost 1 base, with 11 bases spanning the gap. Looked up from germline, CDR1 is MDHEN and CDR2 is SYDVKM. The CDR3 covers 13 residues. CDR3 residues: CASTTDSSYEQYF. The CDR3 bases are TGTGCCAGCACCACAGACAGTTCCTACGAGCAGTACTTC. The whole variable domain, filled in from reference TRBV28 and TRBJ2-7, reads DVKVTQSSRYLVKRTGEKVFLECVQDMDHENMFWYRQDPGLGLRLIYFSYDVKMKEKGDIPEGYSVSREKKERFSLILESASTNQTSMYLCASTTDSSYEQYFGPGTRLTVT.

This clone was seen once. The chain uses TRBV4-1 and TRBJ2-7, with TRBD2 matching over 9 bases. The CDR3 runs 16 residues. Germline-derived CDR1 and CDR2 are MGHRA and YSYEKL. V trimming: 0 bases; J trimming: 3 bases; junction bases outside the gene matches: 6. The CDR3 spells CASSQEAGGAYYEQYF. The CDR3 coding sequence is TGCGCCAGCAGCCAAGAAGCGGGAGGCGCTTACTACGAGCAGTACTTC.

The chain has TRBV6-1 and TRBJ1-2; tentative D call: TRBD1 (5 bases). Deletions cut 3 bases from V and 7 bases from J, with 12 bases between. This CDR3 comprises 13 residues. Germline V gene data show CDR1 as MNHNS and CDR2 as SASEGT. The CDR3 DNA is TGTGCCAGCAGTGACATCCCTGACAGTGGCTACACCTTC. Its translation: CASSDIPDSGYTF.

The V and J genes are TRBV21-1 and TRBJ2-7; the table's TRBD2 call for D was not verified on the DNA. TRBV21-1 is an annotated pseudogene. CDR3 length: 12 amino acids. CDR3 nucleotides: TGTGCCAGCGCCGAGGTCCTATACGAGCAGTACTTC. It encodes CASAEVLYEQYF.

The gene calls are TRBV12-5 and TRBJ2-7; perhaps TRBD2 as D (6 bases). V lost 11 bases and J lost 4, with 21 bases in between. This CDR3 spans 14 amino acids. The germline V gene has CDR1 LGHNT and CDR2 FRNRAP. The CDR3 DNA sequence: TGTGCTGCTTGCCGCGGGGATTTGGTTTACGAGCAGTACTTC. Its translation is CAACRGDLVYEQYF. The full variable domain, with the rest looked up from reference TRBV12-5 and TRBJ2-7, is DARVTQTPRHKVTEMGQEVTMRCQPILGHNTVFWYRQTMMQGLELLAYFRNRAPLDDSGMPKDRFSAEMPDATLATLKIQPSEPRDSAVYFCAACRGDLVYEQYFGPGTRLTVT.

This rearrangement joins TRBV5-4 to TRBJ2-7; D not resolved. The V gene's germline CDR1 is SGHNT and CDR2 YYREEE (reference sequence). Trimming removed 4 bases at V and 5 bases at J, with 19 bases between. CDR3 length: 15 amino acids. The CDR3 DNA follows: TGTGCCAGCAGCAAGGTCCCCAGCGCCTGGGACGAGCAGTACTTC. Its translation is CASSKVPSAWDEQYF.

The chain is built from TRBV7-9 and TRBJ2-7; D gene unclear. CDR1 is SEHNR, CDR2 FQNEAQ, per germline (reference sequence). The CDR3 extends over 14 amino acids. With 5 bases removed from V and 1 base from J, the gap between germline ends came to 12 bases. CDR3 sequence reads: CASSPSMGSYEQYF. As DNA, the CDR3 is TGTGCCAGCAGCCCATCCATGGGGTCCTACGAGCAGTACTTC.

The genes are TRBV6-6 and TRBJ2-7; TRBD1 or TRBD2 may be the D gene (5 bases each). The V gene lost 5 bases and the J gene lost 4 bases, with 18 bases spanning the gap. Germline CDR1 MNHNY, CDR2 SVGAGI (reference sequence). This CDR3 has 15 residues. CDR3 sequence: CASSALTVGVYEQYF. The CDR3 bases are TGTGCCAGCAGTGCCCTAACGGTGGGGGTTTACGAGCAGTACTTC.

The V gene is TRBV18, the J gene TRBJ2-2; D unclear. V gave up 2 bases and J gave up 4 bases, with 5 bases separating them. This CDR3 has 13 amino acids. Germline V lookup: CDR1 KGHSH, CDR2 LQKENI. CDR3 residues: CASSPSSTGELFF. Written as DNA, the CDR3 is TGTGCCAGCTCACCAAGCAGCACCGGGGAGCTGTTTTTT. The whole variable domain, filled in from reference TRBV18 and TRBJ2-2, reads NAGVMQNPRHLVRRRGQEARLRCSPMKGHSHVYWYRQLPEEGLKFMVYLQKENIIDESGMPKERFSAEFPKEGPSILRIQQVVRGDSAAYFCASSPSSTGELFFGEGSRLTVL.

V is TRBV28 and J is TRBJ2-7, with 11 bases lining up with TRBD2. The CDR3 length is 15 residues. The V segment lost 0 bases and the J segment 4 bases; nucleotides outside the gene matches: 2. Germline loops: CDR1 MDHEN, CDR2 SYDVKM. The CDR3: CASSLWTSGTYEQYF. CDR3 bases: TGTGCCAGCAGTTTATGGACTAGCGGGACTTACGAGCAGTACTTC.

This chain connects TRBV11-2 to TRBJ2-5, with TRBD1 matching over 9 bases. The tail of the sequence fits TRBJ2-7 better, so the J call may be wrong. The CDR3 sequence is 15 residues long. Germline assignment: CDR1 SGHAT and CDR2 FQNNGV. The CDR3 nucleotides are TGTGCCAGCAGCATACTGGGACAGGGTGCCTACGAGCAGTACTTC. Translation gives CASSILGQGAYEQYF.

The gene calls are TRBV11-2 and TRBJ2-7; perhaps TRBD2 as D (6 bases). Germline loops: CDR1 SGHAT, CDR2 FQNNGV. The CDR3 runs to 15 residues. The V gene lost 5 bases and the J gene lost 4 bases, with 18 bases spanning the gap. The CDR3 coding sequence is TGTGCCAGCAGCCGGAGGGATGTCCGTCGGTACGAGCAGTACTTC. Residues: CASSRRDVRRYEQYF.

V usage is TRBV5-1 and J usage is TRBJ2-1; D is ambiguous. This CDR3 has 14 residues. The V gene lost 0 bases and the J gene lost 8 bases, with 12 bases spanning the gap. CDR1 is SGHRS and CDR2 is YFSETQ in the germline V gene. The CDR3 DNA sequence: TGCGCCAGCAGCTTGGCAGACGGCCTGGATGAGCAGTTCTTC. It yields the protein CASSLADGLDEQFF.

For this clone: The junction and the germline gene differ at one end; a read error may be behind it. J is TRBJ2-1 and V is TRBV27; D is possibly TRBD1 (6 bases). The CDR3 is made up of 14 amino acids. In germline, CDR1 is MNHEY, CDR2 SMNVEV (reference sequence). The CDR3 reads CASSFWHRANKQFF. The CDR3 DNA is TGTGCCAGCAGTTTCTGGCACAGGGCCAATAAGCAGTTCTTC.

The CDR3 here is CASSYERDRNTEAFF. CDR3 bases: TGTGCCAGCAGTTACGAGCGGGACAGGAACACTGAAGCTTTCTTT. This chain uses TRBV6-6 with TRBJ1-1, with TRBD1 identical over 7 bases. The CDR3 runs 15 residues. Looked up from germline, CDR1 is MNHNY and CDR2 is SVGAGI (reference sequence). The J segment lost 1 base and the V segment lost 2 bases, leaving 4 bases of the junction unmatched.

In nucleotides, the CDR3 is TGTGCCACCAGCAAACCCCGGACAGGGGGAAGCAATCAGCCCCAGCATTTT. It specifies CATSKPRTGGSNQPQHF. The chain has TRBV15 and TRBJ1-5, with 10 bases matching TRBD1. Germline assignment: CDR1 LNHNV and CDR2 YYDKDF (reference sequence). There are 17 residues in the CDR3. The J segment lost 1 base and the V segment lost 4 bases, leaving 7 bases of the junction unmatched.

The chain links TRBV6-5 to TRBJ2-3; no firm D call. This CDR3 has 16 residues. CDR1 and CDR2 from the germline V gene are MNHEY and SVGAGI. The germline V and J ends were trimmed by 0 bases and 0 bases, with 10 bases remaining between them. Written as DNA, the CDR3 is TGTGCCAGCAGTTACTCAGGTGCTTACAGCACAGATACGCAGTATTTT. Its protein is CASSYSGAYSTDTQYF.

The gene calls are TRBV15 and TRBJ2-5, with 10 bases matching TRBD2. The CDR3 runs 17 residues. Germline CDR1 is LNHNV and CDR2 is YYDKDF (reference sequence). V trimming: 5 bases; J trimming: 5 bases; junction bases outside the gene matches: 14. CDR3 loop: CATSSSGIAGGGETQYF. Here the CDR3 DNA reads TGTGCCACCAGCTCCAGTGGGATAGCGGGAGGAGGGGAGACCCAGTACTTC. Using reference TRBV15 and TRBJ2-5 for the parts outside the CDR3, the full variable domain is DAMVIQNPRYQVTQFGKPVTLSCSQTLNHNVMYWYQQKSSQAPKLLFHYYDKDFNNEADTPDNFQSRRPNTSFCFLDIRSPGLGDTAMYLCATSSSGIAGGGETQYFGPGTRLLVL.

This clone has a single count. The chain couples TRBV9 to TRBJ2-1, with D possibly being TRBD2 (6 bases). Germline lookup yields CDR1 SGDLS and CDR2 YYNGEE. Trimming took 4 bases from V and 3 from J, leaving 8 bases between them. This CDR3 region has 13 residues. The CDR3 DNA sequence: TGTGCCAGCAGCTTGGGACTCTACAATGAGCAGTTCTTC. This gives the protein CASSLGLYNEQFF.

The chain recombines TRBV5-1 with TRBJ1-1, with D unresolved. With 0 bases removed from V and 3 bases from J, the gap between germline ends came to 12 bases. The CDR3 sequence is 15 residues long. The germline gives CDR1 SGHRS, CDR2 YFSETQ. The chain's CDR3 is CASSLAEGGYTEAFF. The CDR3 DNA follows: TGCGCCAGCAGCTTGGCAGAAGGAGGGTACACTGAAGCTTTCTTT.

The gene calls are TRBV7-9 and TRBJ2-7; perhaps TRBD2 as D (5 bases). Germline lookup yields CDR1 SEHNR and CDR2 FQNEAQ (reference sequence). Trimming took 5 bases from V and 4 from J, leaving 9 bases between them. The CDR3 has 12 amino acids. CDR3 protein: CASSGSGYEQYF. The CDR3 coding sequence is TGTGCCAGCAGCGGGAGTGGGTACGAGCAGTACTTC.

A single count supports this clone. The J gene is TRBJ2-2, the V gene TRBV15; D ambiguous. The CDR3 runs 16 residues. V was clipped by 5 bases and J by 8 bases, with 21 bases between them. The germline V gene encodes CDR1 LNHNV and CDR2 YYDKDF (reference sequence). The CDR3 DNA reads TGTGCCACCAGCTCAGAGCCCAGCCCGGGTCGTGGGGAGCTGTTTTTT. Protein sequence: CATSSEPSPGRGELFF.

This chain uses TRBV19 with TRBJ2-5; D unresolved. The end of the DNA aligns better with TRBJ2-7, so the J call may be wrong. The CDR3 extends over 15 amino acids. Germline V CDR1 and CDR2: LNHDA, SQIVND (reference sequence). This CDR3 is CASSIAPASSYEQYF. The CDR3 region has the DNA TGTGCCAGTAGTATAGCCCCCGCATCCTCCTACGAGCAGTACTTC.

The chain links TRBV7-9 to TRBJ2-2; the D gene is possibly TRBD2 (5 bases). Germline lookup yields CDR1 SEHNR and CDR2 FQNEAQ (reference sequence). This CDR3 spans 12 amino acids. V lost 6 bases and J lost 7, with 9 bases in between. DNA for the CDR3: TGTGCCAGCAGTAGCGATGACGGGGAGCTGTTTTTT. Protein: CASSSDDGELFF.

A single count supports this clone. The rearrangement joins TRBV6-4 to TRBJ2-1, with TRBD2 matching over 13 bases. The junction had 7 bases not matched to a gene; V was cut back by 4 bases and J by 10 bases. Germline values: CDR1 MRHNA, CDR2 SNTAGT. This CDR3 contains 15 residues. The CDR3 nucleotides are TGTGCCAGCAGTGGGGGACTAGCGGGGCCTTTAGAGCAGTTCTTC. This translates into CASSGGLAGPLEQFF.

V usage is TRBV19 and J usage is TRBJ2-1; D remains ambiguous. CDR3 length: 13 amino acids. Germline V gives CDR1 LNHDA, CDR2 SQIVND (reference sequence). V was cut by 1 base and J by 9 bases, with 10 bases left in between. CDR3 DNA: TGTGCCAGTAGTATAGTAAGGGCTACTGAGCAGTTCTTC. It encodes CASSIVRATEQFF.

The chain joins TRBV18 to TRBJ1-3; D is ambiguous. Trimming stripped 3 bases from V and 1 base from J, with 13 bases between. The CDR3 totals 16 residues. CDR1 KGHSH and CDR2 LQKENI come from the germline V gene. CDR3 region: CASSPGGLNSGNTIYF. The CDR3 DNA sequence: TGTGCCAGCTCACCCGGTGGCCTGAATTCTGGAAACACCATATATTTT.

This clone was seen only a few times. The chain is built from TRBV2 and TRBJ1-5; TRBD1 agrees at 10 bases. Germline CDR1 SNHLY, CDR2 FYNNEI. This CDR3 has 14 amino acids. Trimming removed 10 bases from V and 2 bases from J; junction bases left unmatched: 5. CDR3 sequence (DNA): TGTGCCACCGGGACAGGGGAACGCAATCAGCCCCAGCATTTT. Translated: CATGTGERNQPQHF.

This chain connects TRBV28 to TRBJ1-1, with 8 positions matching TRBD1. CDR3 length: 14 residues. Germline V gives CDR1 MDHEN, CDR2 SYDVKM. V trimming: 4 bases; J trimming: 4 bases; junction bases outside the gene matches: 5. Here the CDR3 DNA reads TGTGCCAGCAGTTCCCCAGGGGGCTTCACTGAAGCTTTCTTT. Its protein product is CASSSPGGFTEAFF. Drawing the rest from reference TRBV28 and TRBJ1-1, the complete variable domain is DVKVTQSSRYLVKRTGEKVFLECVQDMDHENMFWYRQDPGLGLRLIYFSYDVKMKEKGDIPEGYSVSREKKERFSLILESASTNQTSMYLCASSSPGGFTEAFFGQGTRLTVV.

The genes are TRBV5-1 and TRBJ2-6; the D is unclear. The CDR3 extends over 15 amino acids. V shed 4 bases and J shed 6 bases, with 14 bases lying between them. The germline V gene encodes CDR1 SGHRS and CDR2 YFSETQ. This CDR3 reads CASSPLDFEANVLTF. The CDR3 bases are TGCGCCAGCAGCCCTCTTGATTTTGAGGCCAACGTCCTGACTTTC.

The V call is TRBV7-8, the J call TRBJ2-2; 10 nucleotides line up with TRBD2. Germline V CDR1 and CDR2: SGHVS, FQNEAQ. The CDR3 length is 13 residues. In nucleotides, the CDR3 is TGTACCATCAGCGGGAGGGCCGCCGGGGAGCTGTTTTTT. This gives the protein CTISGRAAGELFF.

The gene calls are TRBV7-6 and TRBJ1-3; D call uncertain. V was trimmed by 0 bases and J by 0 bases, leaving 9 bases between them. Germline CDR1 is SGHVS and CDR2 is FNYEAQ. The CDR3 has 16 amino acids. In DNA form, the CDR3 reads TGTGCCAGCAGCTTAGCGCTTTTACCCTCTGGAAACACCATATATTTT. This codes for CASSLALLPSGNTIYF.